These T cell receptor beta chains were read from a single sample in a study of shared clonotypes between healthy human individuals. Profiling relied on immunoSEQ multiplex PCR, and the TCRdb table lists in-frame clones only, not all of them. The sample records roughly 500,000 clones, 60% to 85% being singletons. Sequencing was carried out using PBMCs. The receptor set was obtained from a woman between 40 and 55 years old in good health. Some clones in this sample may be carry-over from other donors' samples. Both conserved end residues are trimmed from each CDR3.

CDR3: AISVRGTPPSDTQY
V: TRBV10-3
J: TRBJ2-3

CDR3: ASSVRDLAYEQY
V: TRBV18
J: TRBJ2-7

CDR3: ASSLNSVNTEAF
V: TRBV5-1
J: TRBJ1-1

CDR3: ATSSGIGRGRGEQF
V: TRBV15
J: TRBJ2-1

CDR3: ASSSGLAAHNEQF
V: TRBV7-2
J: TRBJ2-1

CDR3: ASRYITGAPEDTQY
V: TRBV28
J: TRBJ2-3

CDR3: SVWSVETQY
V: TRBV29-1
J: TRBJ2-5

CDR3: ASSRQVNQPQH
V: TRBV7-9
J: TRBJ1-5

CDR3: ATTGGLLYGYT
V: TRBV28
J: TRBJ1-2

CDR3: ASSFSGQPQH
V: TRBV28
J: TRBJ1-5

CDR3: ASSPDREKLF
V: TRBV28
J: TRBJ1-4

CDR3: ASSPDASGRGNEQF
V: TRBV7-2
J: TRBJ2-1

CDR3: ASSIRGWGDQPQH
V: TRBV19
J: TRBJ1-5

CDR3: ASSIGPDRAYEQY
V: TRBV19
J: TRBJ2-7

CDR3: ASTGRGQETQY
V: TRBV25-1
J: TRBJ2-5

CDR3: ASSQLAGPSEYNEQF
V: TRBV4-2
J: TRBJ2-1

CDR3: ASSLDSTDTQY
V: TRBV5-1
J: TRBJ2-3

CDR3: ASSFRLAGGEQF
V: TRBV7-3
J: TRBJ2-1

CDR3: AISESKGSQTQY
V: TRBV10-3
J: TRBJ2-5

CDR3: ASSPPGGEKLF
V: TRBV7-2
J: TRBJ1-4

CDR3: ASSEMPYGYT
V: TRBV2
J: TRBJ1-2

CDR3: ASSPRGLSGNTIY
V: TRBV19
J: TRBJ1-3

CDR3: ASSVLLGGSQGSRRKNRQTQY
V: TRBV28
J: TRBJ2-5

CDR3: ASSPGGGHTEAF
V: TRBV9
J: TRBJ1-1

CDR3: ASSIVEFANEKLF
V: TRBV19
J: TRBJ1-4

CDR3: ASTPTDRAYEQY
V: TRBV28
J: TRBJ2-7

CDR3: ASSAYRDTIY
V: TRBV6-4
J: TRBJ1-3